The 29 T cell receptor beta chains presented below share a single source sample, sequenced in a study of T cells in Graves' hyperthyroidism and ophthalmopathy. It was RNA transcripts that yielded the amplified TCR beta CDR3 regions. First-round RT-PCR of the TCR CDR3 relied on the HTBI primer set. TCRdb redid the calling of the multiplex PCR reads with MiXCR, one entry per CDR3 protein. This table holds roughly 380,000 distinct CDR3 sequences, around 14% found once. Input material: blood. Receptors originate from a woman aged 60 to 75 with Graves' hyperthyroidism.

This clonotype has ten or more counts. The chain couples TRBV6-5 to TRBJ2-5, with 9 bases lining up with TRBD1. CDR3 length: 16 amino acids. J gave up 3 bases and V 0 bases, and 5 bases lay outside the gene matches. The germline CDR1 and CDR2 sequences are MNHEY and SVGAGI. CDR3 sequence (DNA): TGTGCCAGCAGTTACTCGCTTGACAGGGGGGAAGAGACCCAGTACTTC. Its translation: CASSYSLDRGEETQYF.

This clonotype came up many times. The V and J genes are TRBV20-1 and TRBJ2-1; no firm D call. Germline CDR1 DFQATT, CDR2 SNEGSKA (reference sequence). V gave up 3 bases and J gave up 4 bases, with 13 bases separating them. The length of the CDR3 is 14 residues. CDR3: CSARVTIGYNEQFF. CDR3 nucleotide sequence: TGCAGTGCTAGGGTGACGATCGGGTACAATGAGCAGTTCTTC.

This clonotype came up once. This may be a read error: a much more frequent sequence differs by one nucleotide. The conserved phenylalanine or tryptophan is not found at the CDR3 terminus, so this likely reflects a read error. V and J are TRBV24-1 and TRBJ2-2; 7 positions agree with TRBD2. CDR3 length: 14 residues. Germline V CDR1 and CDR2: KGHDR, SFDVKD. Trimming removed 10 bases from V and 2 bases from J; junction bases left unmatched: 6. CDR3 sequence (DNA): TGTGCCACGTCGGTGACTAGCAACACCGGGGAGCTGTTTTCT. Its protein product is CATSVTSNTGELFS.

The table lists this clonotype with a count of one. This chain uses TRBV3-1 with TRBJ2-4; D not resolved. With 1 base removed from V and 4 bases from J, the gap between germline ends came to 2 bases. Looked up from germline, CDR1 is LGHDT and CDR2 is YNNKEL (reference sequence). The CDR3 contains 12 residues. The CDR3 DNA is TGTGCCAGCAGCCAAGCGAAAAACATTCAGTACTTC. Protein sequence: CASSQAKNIQYF.

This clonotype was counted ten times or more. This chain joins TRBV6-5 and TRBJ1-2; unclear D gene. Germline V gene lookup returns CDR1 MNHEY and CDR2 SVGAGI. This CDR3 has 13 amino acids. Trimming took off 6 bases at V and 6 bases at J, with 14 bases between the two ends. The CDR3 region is CASSYVGSDGYTF. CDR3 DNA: TGTGCCAGCAGCTACGTCGGGTCCGATGGCTACACCTTC.

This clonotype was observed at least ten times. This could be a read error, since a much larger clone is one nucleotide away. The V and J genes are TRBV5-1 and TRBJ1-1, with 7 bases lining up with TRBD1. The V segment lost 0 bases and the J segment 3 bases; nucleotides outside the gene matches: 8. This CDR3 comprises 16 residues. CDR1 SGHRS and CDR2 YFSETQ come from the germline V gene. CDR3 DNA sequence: TGCGCCAGCAGCTTGGGGGACAGATCGATGGACACTGAAGCTTTCTTT. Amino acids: CASSLGDRSMDTEAFF.

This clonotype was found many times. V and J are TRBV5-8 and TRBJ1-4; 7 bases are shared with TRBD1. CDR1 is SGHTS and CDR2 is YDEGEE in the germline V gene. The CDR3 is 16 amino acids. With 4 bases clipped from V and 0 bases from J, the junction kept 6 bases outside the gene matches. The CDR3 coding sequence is TGTGCCAGCAGCCTTACGGGACAGCCAACTAATGAAAAACTGTTTTTT. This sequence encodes CASSLTGQPTNEKLFF.

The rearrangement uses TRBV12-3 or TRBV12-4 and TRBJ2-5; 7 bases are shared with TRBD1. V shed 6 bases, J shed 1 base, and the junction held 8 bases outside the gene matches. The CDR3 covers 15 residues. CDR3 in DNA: TGTGCCAGCAGCCAGGGACAGTGGGCCCAAGAGACCCAGTACTTC. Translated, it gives CASSQGQWAQETQYF.

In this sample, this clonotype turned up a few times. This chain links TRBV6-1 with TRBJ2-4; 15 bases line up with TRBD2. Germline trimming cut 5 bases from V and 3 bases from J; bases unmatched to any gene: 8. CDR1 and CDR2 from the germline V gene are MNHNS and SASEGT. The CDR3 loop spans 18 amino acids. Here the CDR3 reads CASSNGLAGGPGKNIQYF. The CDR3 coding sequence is TGTGCCAGCAGTAATGGACTAGCGGGAGGGCCCGGCAAAAACATTCAGTACTTC.

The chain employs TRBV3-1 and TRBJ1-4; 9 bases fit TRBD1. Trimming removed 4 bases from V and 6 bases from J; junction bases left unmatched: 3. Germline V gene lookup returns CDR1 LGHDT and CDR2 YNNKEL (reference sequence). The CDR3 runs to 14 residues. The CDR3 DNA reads TGTGCCAGCAGCCTGACAGGGGGGGATGAAAAACTGTTTTTT. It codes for CASSLTGGDEKLFF.

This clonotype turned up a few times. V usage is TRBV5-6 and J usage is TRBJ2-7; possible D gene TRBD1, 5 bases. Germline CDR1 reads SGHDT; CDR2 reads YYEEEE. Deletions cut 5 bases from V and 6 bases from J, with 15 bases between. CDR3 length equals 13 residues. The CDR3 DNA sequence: TGTGCCAGCAGATCAGGGCTGTCTCTCGAGCAGTACTTC. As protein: CASRSGLSLEQYF.

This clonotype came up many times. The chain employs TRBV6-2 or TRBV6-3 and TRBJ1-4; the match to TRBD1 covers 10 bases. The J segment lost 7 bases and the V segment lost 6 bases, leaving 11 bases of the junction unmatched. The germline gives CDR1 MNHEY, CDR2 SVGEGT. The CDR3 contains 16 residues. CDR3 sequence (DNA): TGTGCCAGCAGCCGGCGGCCCGGGACAGGGGCTGAAAAACTGTTTTTT. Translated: CASSRRPGTGAEKLFF.

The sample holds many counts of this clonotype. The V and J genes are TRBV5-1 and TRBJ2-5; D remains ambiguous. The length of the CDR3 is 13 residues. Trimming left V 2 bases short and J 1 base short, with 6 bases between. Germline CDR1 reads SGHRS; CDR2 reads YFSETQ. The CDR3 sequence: CASSFEPQETQYF. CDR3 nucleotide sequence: TGCGCCAGCAGCTTCGAACCCCAAGAGACCCAGTACTTC.

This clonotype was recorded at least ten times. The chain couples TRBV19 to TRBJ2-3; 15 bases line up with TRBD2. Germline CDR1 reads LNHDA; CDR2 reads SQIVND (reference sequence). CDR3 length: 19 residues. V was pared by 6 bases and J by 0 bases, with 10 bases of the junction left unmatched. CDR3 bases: TGTGCCAGTAGCGGGGGACTAGCGGGAGGAACACCTAGCACAGATACGCAGTATTTT. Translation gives CASSGGLAGGTPSTDTQYF.

The chain's CDR3 is CASSQGRRAHTQYF. Written as DNA, the CDR3 is TGTGCCAGCAGCCAGGGCCGGCGGGCACATACGCAGTATTTT. The chain combines TRBV3-1 with TRBJ2-3, with D possibly TRBD2 on 5 matching bases. This CDR3 has 14 amino acids. The germline V and J ends were trimmed by 3 bases and 7 bases, with 14 bases remaining between them. The germline V gene has CDR1 LGHDT and CDR2 YNNKEL (reference sequence).

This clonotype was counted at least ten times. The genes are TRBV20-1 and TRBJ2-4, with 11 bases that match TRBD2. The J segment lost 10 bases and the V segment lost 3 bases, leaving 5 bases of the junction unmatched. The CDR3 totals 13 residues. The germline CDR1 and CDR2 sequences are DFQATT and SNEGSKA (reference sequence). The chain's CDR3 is CSASGLAGGIQYF. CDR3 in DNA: TGCAGTGCTAGTGGGCTAGCGGGAGGAATTCAGTACTTC.

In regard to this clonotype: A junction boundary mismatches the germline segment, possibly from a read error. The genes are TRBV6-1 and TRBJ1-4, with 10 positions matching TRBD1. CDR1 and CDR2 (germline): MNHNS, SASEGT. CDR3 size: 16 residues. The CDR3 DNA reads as TGTGCCGGCAGTCCGGACAGGGGGGCAACTAATGAAAAACTGTTTTTT. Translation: CAGSPDRGATNEKLFF.

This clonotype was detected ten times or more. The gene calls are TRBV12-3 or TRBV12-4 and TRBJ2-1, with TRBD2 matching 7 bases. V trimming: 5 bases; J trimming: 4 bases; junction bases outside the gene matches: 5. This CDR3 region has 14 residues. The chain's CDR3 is CASSLTSRYNEQFF. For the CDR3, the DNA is TGTGCCAGCAGTCTGACTAGCCGATACAATGAGCAGTTCTTC.

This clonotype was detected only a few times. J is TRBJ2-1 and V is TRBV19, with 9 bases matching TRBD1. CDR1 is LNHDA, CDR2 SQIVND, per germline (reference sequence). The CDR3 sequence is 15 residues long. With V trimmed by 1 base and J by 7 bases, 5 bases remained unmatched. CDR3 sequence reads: CASSIAGTGLNEQFF. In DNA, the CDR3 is TGTGCCAGTAGTATAGCGGGGACAGGGCTGAATGAGCAGTTCTTC.

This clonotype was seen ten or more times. The CDR3 spells CASSGTGGGFYQTEAFF. CDR3 sequence (DNA): TGTGCCAGCAGTGGGACAGGGGGCGGGTTTTATCAGACTGAAGCTTTCTTT. The V call is TRBV27, the J call TRBJ1-1, with 12 nucleotides matching TRBD1. From germline, CDR1 is MNHEY and CDR2 SMNVEV (reference sequence). V lost 5 bases, J lost 5 bases, and 12 bases stayed unmatched. The CDR3 totals 17 residues.

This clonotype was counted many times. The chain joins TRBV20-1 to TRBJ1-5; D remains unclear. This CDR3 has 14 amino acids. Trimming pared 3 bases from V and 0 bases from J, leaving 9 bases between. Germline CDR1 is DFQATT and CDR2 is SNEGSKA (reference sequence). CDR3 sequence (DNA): TGCAGTGCTAGCCCGGAGGGTAGCAATCAGCCCCAGCATTTT. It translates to CSASPEGSNQPQHF.

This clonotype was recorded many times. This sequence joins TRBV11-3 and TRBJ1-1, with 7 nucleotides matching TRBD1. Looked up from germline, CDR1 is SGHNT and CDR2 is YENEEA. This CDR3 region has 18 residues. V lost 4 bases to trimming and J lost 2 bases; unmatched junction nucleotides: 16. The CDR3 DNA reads TGTGCCAGCAGCTCAGATAGGGCTACCGGGACAGCAAACACTGAAGCTTTCTTT. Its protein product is CASSSDRATGTANTEAFF.

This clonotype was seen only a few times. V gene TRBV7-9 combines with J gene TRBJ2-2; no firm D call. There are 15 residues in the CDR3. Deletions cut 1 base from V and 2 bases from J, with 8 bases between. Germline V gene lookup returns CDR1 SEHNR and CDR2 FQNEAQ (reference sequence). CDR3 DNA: TGTGCCAGCAGCTTAGGGCCCGGTAACACCGGGGAGCTGTTTTTT. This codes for CASSLGPGNTGELFF.

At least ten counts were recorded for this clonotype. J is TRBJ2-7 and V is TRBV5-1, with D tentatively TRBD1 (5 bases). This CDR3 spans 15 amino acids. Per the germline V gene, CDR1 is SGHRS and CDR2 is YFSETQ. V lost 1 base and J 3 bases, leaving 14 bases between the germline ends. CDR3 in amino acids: CASSLRTGVGYEQYF. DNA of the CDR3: TGCGCCAGCAGCTTGCGTACAGGAGTAGGCTACGAGCAGTACTTC.

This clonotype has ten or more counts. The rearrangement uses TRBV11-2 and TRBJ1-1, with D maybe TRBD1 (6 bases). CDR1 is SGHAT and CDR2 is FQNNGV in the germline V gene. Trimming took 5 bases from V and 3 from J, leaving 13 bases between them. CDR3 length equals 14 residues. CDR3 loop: CASSPFSGDTEAFF. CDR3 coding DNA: TGTGCCAGCAGCCCCTTCTCAGGGGACACTGAAGCTTTCTTT. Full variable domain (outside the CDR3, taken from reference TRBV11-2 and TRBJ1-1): EAGVAQSPRYKIIEKRQSVAFWCNPISGHATLYWYQQILGQGPKLLIQFQNNGVVDDSQLPKDRFSAERLKGVDSTLKIQPAKLEDSAVYLCASSPFSGDTEAFFGQGTRLTVV.

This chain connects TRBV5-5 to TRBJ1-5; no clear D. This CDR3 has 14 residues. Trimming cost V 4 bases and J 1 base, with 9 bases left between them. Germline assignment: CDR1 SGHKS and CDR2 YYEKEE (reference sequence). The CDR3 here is CASSPSESNQPQHF. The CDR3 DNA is TGTGCCAGCAGCCCCTCAGAGAGCAATCAGCCCCAGCATTTT.

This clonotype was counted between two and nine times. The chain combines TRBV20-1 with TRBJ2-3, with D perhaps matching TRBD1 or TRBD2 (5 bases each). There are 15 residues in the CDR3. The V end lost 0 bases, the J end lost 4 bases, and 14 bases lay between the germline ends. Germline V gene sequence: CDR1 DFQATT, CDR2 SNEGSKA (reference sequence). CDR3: CSARDYGGVADTQYF. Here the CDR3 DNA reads TGCAGTGCTAGAGATTATGGGGGAGTCGCAGATACGCAGTATTTT.

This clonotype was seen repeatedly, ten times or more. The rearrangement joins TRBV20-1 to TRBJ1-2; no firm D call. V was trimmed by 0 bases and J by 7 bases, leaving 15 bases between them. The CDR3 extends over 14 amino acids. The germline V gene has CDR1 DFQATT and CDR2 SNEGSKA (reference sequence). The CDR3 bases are TGCAGTGCTAGAGATCTTGGTGGGAGCTCTGGCTACACCTTC. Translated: CSARDLGGSSGYTF.

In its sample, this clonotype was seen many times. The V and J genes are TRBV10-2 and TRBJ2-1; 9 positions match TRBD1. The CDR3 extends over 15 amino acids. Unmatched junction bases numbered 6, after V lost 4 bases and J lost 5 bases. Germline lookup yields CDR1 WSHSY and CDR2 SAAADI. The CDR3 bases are TGCGCCAGCAGTGTTACAGGGGGCACACACAATGAGCAGTTCTTC. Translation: CASSVTGGTHNEQFF.